This TCR beta chain was observed in a study of cytomegalovirus exposure and HLA in healthy donors. Study results and caveats: Researchers catalogued 160 or so TCR beta chains as cytomegalovirus-associated.

This clone was observed a handful of times. Its antigen is still unknown. Primers included in the PCR were 60 Vbeta and 13 Jbeta primers. Some clones are missing from TCRdb's copy, which holds only in-frame ones; the method was immunoSEQ multiplex PCR. Found here are roughly 140,000 clones, around 79% of them singletons; the top ten hold around 1.7%. The CDR3 contains 14 residues. Germline CDR1 is LGHNA and CDR2 is YNFKEQ. The junction had 6 bases not matched to a gene; V was cut back by 6 bases and J by 9 bases. Sequencing used PBMCs. The chain carries TRBV4-2 and TRBJ1-6, with 9 bases identical to TRBD1. The clonotype was recovered from a woman in her 30s in good health and CMV-seronegative. The CDR3 reads CASRDTGGVSPLHF. The CDR3 region has the DNA TGTGCCAGCAGGGACACAGGGGGCGTTTCACCCCTCCACTTT.